This TCR beta chain was recovered during a study of PD-1 blockade in mismatch repair-deficient tumors. Study-level results: Tumor-resident clones, often undetectable pretreatment in blood, expanded then contracted after pembrolizumab.

The CDR3 sequence is 16 residues long. Every patient had mismatch repair deficiency by PCR or immunohistochemistry. The TCR-sequenced patients were a few responders to pembrolizumab. A note on this clone: Its antigen is not known.

The protocol was immunoSEQ multiplex PCR, while the TCRdb copy is restricted to in-frame clones and leaves out a portion. The data hold some 110,000 clones, with 60% to 85% observed a single time. The TCR was taken from an adult with mismatch repair-deficient cancer. The material sequenced was peripheral blood, taken more than 58 weeks after starting pembrolizumab. V usage is TRBV5-2 and J usage is TRBJ1-2. TRBV5-2 is recorded as a pseudogene. The CDR3 protein is CASNSRGEYETYGYTF. CDR3 bases: TGTGCCAGCAACTCACGAGGAGAGTACGAGACCTATGGCTACACCTTC.